This passage covers 28 T cell receptor beta chains from one sample sequenced in a study of blood T cell repertoires in COVID-19. Libraries were prepared by immunoSEQ multiplex PCR; TCRdb keeps only in-frame clonotypes and omits some of them. This table has about 140,000 clones, about 87% appearing once. Sequencing used peripheral blood. These receptors were obtained from a human donor with COVID-19, enrolled during active disease. The donor label of this sample is uncertain.

The V and J genes are TRBV3-1 (or the pseudogene TRBV3-2) and TRBJ1-2; no definite D call. Germline V lookup: CDR1 LGHDT, CDR2 YNNKEL (reference sequence). Trimming removed 4 bases from V and 7 bases from J, with 10 bases in between. This CDR3 spans 12 amino acids. The CDR3 nucleotides are TGTGCCAGCAGCCCCGGCGGTCGTGGCTACACCTTC. It encodes CASSPGGRGYTF.

This chain links TRBV28 with TRBJ2-7, with 8 bases aligning to TRBD1. This CDR3 contains 12 residues. CDR1 and CDR2 (germline): MDHEN, SYDVKM. Germline trimming cut 5 bases from V and 8 bases from J; bases unmatched to any gene: 5. The CDR3 region is CASSTDRGQQYF. The DNA for the CDR3 is TGTGCCAGCAGTACAGACAGGGGTCAGCAGTACTTC.

V and J are TRBV28 and TRBJ2-7, with TRBD1 identical over 11 bases. V was clipped by 6 bases and J by 4 bases; unmatched bases: 8. The germline V gene encodes CDR1 MDHEN and CDR2 SYDVKM. CDR3 length: 15 amino acids. CDR3 sequence (DNA): TGTGCCAGCAGCGTGACCGGGACAGGGGGTTACGAGCAGTACTTC. This codes for CASSVTGTGGYEQYF.

This chain joins TRBV4-2 and TRBJ2-3; a possible D gene is TRBD2 (6 bases). The CDR3 extends over 17 amino acids. The V and J ends lost 1 base and 2 bases respectively, with 16 bases between them. CDR1 LGHNA and CDR2 YNFKEQ come from the germline V gene. The CDR3 loop is CASSQALSRGVTDTQYF. DNA for the CDR3: TGTGCCAGCAGCCAAGCACTCTCGCGGGGCGTCACAGATACGCAGTATTTT.

This rearrangement joins TRBV5-1 to TRBJ1-3; D possibly corresponds to TRBD1 (5 bases). The CDR3 runs to 20 residues. The germline V gene has CDR1 SGHRS and CDR2 YFSETQ. V lost 4 bases and J 4 bases, leaving 30 bases between the germline ends. Here the CDR3 reads CASSDTQQGASLGNGNTIYF. The DNA for the CDR3 is TGCGCCAGCAGCGATACACAACAAGGGGCCTCCTTGGGGAACGGAAACACCATATATTTT.

The CDR3 bases are TGCAGCGTTGCGACTACAAGCTCCTACAATGAGCAGTTCTTC. This gives the protein CSVATTSSYNEQFF. The chain joins TRBV29-1 to TRBJ2-7; D possibly corresponds to TRBD2 (5 bases). The J call could be wrong; TRBJ2-1 is a better fit for the DNA end. The CDR3 is made up of 14 amino acids. Germline assignment: CDR1 SQVTM and CDR2 ANQGSEA.

The CDR3 loop is CASSSRTSGSGSNEQFF. The CDR3 DNA follows: TGTGCCAGCAGCTCCCGGACTAGCGGGAGTGGTTCGAATGAGCAGTTCTTC. The V call is TRBV11-3, the J call TRBJ2-1; 13 positions match TRBD2. The CDR3 loop spans 17 amino acids. The junction had 10 bases not matched to a gene; V was cut back by 4 bases and J by 7 bases. Germline V gene lookup returns CDR1 SGHNT and CDR2 YENEEA.

A word on this clone: Other nucleotide sequences from this sample produce the same CDR3. The chain joins TRBV7-9 to TRBJ2-1; TRBD2 matches at 7 bases. V shed 5 bases, J shed 8 bases, and the junction held 12 bases outside the gene matches. Germline lookup yields CDR1 SEHNR and CDR2 FQNEAQ (reference sequence). The CDR3 extends over 15 amino acids. CDR3 residues: CASSPGLAEGDEQFF. The CDR3, as DNA: TGTGCCAGCAGCCCCGGGCTAGCGGAGGGAGATGAGCAGTTCTTC.

The V call is TRBV18, the J call TRBJ2-2; 10 nucleotides match TRBD1. Per the germline V gene, CDR1 is KGHSH and CDR2 is LQKENI. Trimming at V came to 5 bases and at J to 6 bases, leaving 6 bases not matched to a gene. This CDR3 is 15 amino acids long. The CDR3 DNA reads as TGTGCCAGCTCAACGCGACAGGGGGCTTCCGGGGAGCTGTTTTTT. Protein: CASSTRQGASGELFF.

V and J are TRBV6-6 and TRBJ2-7, with 10 bases fitting TRBD1. Germline V gene lookup returns CDR1 MNHNY and CDR2 SVGAGI (reference sequence). V lost 7 bases, J lost 2 bases, and 5 bases stayed unmatched. There are 14 residues in the CDR3. The CDR3 DNA sequence: TGTGCCAGCACCCGGGGACAGGGGACCTACGAGCAGTACTTC. Protein sequence: CASTRGQGTYEQYF.

This clone has just one count. J is TRBJ2-3 and V is TRBV9; TRBD1 matches at 7 bases. The germline CDR1 and CDR2 sequences are SGDLS and YYNGEE. The length of the CDR3 is 15 residues. The junction had 4 bases not matched to a gene; V was cut back by 0 bases and J by 3 bases. CDR3 nucleotide sequence: TGTGCCAGCAGCGTAGAGGGACAGAGAACAGATACGCAGTATTTT. It translates to CASSVEGQRTDTQYF.

This chain joins TRBV7-2 and TRBJ1-1; D call uncertain. The length of the CDR3 is 13 residues. V lost 1 base to trimming and J lost 1 base, with 4 bases between them. CDR1 is SGHTA and CDR2 is FQGNSA in the germline V gene. CDR3 sequence reads: CASSLDQNTEAFF. CDR3 nucleotides: TGTGCCAGCAGCTTAGATCAGAACACTGAAGCTTTCTTT.

This clone appeared a few times. The V call is TRBV4-1, the J call TRBJ2-5, with 14 nucleotides matching TRBD2. CDR1 is MGHRA, CDR2 YSYEKL, per germline. The CDR3 is 18 residues long. Trimming took 0 bases from V and 2 from J; bases not matched to a gene: 5. The CDR3 DNA follows: TGCGCCAGCAGCCAAGATACAGGACTAGCGGGGGGACAAGAGACCCAGTACTTC. Amino acid sequence: CASSQDTGLAGGQETQYF.

The chain employs TRBV6-5 and TRBJ1-1, with 9 bases that match TRBD1. Germline CDR1 reads MNHEY; CDR2 reads SVGAGI. Unmatched junction bases numbered 2, after V lost 8 bases and J lost 1 base. CDR3 size: 13 residues. In DNA, the CDR3 is TGTGCCAGCCGGGACAGGGAGAACACTGAAGCTTTCTTT. It codes for CASRDRENTEAFF.

The V call is TRBV5-1, the J call TRBJ1-1, with TRBD1 matching over 9 bases. Unmatched junction bases numbered 4, after V lost 2 bases and J lost 5 bases. From germline, CDR1 is SGHRS and CDR2 YFSETQ. This CDR3 has 14 residues. The chain's CDR3 is CASSFRTGDTEAFF. The CDR3 coding sequence is TGCGCCAGCAGCTTTAGGACAGGGGATACTGAAGCTTTCTTT.

This clone was detected a few times. The rearrangement uses TRBV5-1 and TRBJ1-2, with D perhaps matching TRBD1 (6 bases). The CDR3 covers 14 residues. Trimming left V 0 bases short and J 5 bases short, with 11 bases between. The V gene's germline CDR1 is SGHRS and CDR2 YFSETQ. The CDR3 DNA reads TGCGCCAGCAGCTTGGACGGACAGCTATATGGCTACACCTTC. Its translation: CASSLDGQLYGYTF.

CDR3 nucleotides: TGCGCCAGCAGCTTCGGGACAGGGGGGTTCGATACGCAGTATTTT. Translation: CASSFGTGGFDTQYF. V is TRBV5-1 and J is TRBJ2-3, with 11 bases lining up with TRBD1. V was pared by 2 bases and J by 6 bases, with 5 bases of the junction left unmatched. This CDR3 comprises 15 residues. Germline CDR1 is SGHRS and CDR2 is YFSETQ. The entire variable domain, with the rest obtained from reference TRBV5-1 and TRBJ2-3, is as follows: KAGVTQTPRYLIKTRGQQVTLSCSPISGHRSVSWYQQTPGQGLQFLFEYFSETQRNKGNFPGRFSGRQFSNSRSEMNVSTLELGDSALYLCASSFGTGGFDTQYFGPGTRLTVL.

A single count supports this clone. This CDR3 is CASSLASGELNRELFF. The DNA of the CDR3 is TGCGCCAGCAGCTTGGCGTCCGGGGAACTGAACCGGGAGCTGTTTTTT. V usage is TRBV5-1 and J usage is TRBJ2-2; tentative D call: TRBD2 (5 bases). There are 16 residues in the CDR3. Between the trimmed V and J ends, which lost 0 bases and 9 bases, there was a span of 18 bases. Germline values: CDR1 SGHRS, CDR2 YFSETQ.

This sequence joins TRBV13 and TRBJ1-6; 9 bases are shared with TRBD1. V lost 5 bases, J lost 9 bases, and 5 bases stayed unmatched. This CDR3 comprises 14 residues. CDR1 and CDR2 from the germline V gene are PRHDT and FYEKMQ (reference sequence). The CDR3 sequence: CASSTRTGVSPLHF. The CDR3, as DNA: TGTGCCAGCAGCACCCGGACAGGGGTTTCACCCCTCCACTTT.

The gene calls are TRBV3-1 (or the pseudogene TRBV3-2) and TRBJ2-5; D is possibly TRBD2 (5 bases). This CDR3 is 14 amino acids long. Germline CDR1 and CDR2: LGHDT and YNNKEL (reference sequence). Trimming removed 4 bases from V and 4 bases from J, with 13 bases in between. In nucleotides, the CDR3 is TGTGCCAGCAGCCCTTCCGTAGCGAGAGAGACCCAGTACTTC. Translation gives CASSPSVARETQYF.

The rearrangement joins TRBV6-6 to TRBJ2-1; 12 bases fit TRBD2. The CDR3 runs to 13 residues. Germline assignment: CDR1 MNHNY and CDR2 SVGAGI (reference sequence). Trimming cost V 8 bases and J 6 bases; bases outside gene matches: 2. DNA for the CDR3: TGTGCCAGCCCGGGACTAGCGGGCAATGAGCAGTTCTTC. It yields the protein CASPGLAGNEQFF.

V gene TRBV19 combines with J gene TRBJ2-5, with no clear D. Germline loops: CDR1 LNHDA, CDR2 SQIVND (reference sequence). Trimming removed 3 bases at V and 2 bases at J, with 7 bases between. CDR3 size: 13 residues. CDR3 sequence reads: CASSMNSQETQYF. As DNA, the CDR3 is TGTGCCAGTAGTATGAACAGTCAAGAGACCCAGTACTTC.

This chain joins TRBV19 and TRBJ1-1, with a possible D match to TRBD1 (6 bases). With 7 bases removed from V and 0 bases from J, the gap between germline ends came to 9 bases. Germline lookup yields CDR1 LNHDA and CDR2 SQIVND (reference sequence). This CDR3 comprises 13 residues. The CDR3 DNA is TGTGCCAGTACCGGACAGATGAACACTGAAGCTTTCTTT. The encoded protein is CASTGQMNTEAFF.

This sequence joins TRBV10-1 and TRBJ2-3, with 9 bases identical to TRBD1. V shed 3 bases and J 2 bases; nucleotides not matched to a gene: 3. The V gene's germline CDR1 is WNHNN and CDR2 SYGVQD (reference sequence). The CDR3 loop spans 15 amino acids. The CDR3 DNA is TGCGCCAGCAGTGACGGGACAGGGCTCACAGATACGCAGTATTTT. Amino acid sequence: CASSDGTGLTDTQYF.

This rearrangement joins TRBV28 to TRBJ2-5, with D perhaps matching TRBD1 (6 bases). Trimming shortened V by 7 bases and J by 1 base, and 10 bases separated the two germline ends. The CDR3 runs 13 residues. Germline CDR1 and CDR2: MDHEN and SYDVKM. The CDR3, as DNA: TGTGCCAGCACCCCGACAGGCCAAGAGACCCAGTACTTC. This sequence encodes CASTPTGQETQYF.

Written as DNA, the CDR3 is TGTGCCAGCAGCCCAACACGGAACACTGAAGCTTTCTTT. As protein: CASSPTRNTEAFF. The J gene is TRBJ1-1, the V gene TRBV7-6; D gene ambiguous. CDR3 length: 13 residues. The V end was cut by 5 bases, the J end by 1 base, with 8 bases between. CDR1 and CDR2 from the germline V gene are SGHVS and FNYEAQ.

The V and J genes are TRBV9 and TRBJ2-3, with D perhaps TRBD1 (5 bases). Trimming stripped 1 base from V and 6 bases from J, with 12 bases between. The CDR3 totals 14 residues. The germline V gene encodes CDR1 SGDLS and CDR2 YYNGEE. This chain's CDR3 is CASSVNHRMDTQYF. The CDR3 DNA is TGTGCCAGCAGCGTAAACCACAGGATGGATACGCAGTATTTT.

The V call is TRBV6-4, the J call TRBJ2-5; 9 bases are a match to TRBD1. V dropped 2 bases and J dropped 2; count of bases not matched to a gene: 12. Germline CDR1 MRHNA, CDR2 SNTAGT. This CDR3 has 18 amino acids. This CDR3 is CASSDPNSHGQGQETQYF. CDR3 bases: TGTGCCAGCAGTGACCCTAACTCACATGGACAGGGGCAAGAGACCCAGTACTTC.